Below, one T cell receptor beta chain is given with its context. It lacks a known antigen. Libraries were prepared through 5' RACE. For each TCR library, approximately 3.5 ug of total RNA was used. For each sample, cDNA synthesis was carried out in eight separate reactions using SMARTScribe reverse transcriptase. During cDNA synthesis, unique molecular identifiers containing a 6-nucleotide sample barcode were introduced by template switching. Two nested PCRs of around 15 and 10 cycles amplified the TCRalpha and TCRbeta cDNA, and bead purification followed each PCR. Before amplification, cDNA was treated with uracil DNA-glycosylase and purified using the QIAquick PCR purification kit. In the second PCR, Illumina TruSeq-compatible adapters and sample-specific barcodes were added. TapeStation and Qubit were used to check library quality and concentration, and approximately 5.5 ng of each library went into the pool. Sequencing of pooled libraries was carried out on an Illumina HiSeq2500 single-index Rapid Run using 2 x 100 bp reads and custom sequencing primers. As for the authors' bioinformatics: UMI-based consensus assembly with MiGEC version 1.2.6 was used to correct PCR and sequencing errors. V(D)J alignment, clonotype assembly and CDR3 extraction were performed with MiXCR version 2.1.1. To normalise gene usage, clonotype sharing and MAIT/NKT TCR abundance, the analysis used the top 1000, 10 000 and 20 000 clonotypes per sample. Diversity was computed as the inverse Simpson index with the vegan R package after downsampling to 27 000 UMIs. Statistical testing used paired Mann-Whitney U tests on the discordant twin pairs and applied Benjamini-Hochberg correction for multiple testing. TCRdb reprocessed the raw reads; every CDR3 protein sequence is a single record, and DNA is not supplied. TCRdb, not the authors, supplied the V and J calls. The sample table records more than 300,000 distinct CDR3 sequences. Approximately 5.4% of the sample rests with the top ten.

This sample was included in a study of monozygotic twins with inflammatory bowel disease (dated by TCRdb to the late 2010s). With regard to the full study: In total, approximately 28 monozygotic twin pairs made up the full study: 19 Danish pairs, all IBD-discordant, plus nine German pairs, of which four were IBD-concordant and five were IBD-discordant. The search for disease-associated traits relied mainly on comparing IBD patients with their genetically identical healthy co-twins within discordant pairs. Each individual had, on average, about 151 000 unique TCRalpha sequences and 181 000 unique TCRbeta sequences available for analysis. The paper's findings and limits, for the study overall: Concordant and discordant twins showed no difference in repertoire similarity, possibly because of limited statistical power. Distinction between different T cell subtypes could not be achieved in the analysis. Compared with healthy twins, IBD patients had fewer clonotypes in common with other individuals, a difference most pronounced in patients showing signs of disease activity. Background noise and inter-individual variability may have been introduced into the repertoires by the differing immunosuppressive treatments among patients. Measured by the inverse Simpson index, TCRbeta repertoire diversity was lower in IBD patients than in their healthy co-twins. The results gave no support for a single strong signal or clonotype linked to IBD.

From each donor, an approximately 2.5 ml peripheral blood sample was drawn into PAXgene tubes and stored at -80 degrees C. Without T cell sorting, total RNA was isolated from whole blood using the PAXgene blood miRNA kit on an automated QIAcube. Peripheral blood from monozygotic twin pairs concordant or discordant for inflammatory bowel disease was subjected to deep TCRalpha and TCRbeta repertoire profiling with unique molecular barcoding. Smoking habits were recorded for all twin pairs, with individuals classified as current, former or never smokers. The CDR3 measures 17 amino acids from cysteine to phenylalanine. No DNA is listed. The germline V gene sets CDR1 to SGHRS and CDR2 to YFSETQ.

Sequences were obtained from blood. The TCR originated in a human donor with ulcerative colitis or Crohn's disease, or a healthy co-twin of an affected twin (not recorded which). The sequence joins TRBV5-1 to TRBJ1-3; TCRdb proposes TRBD1, but this gene call is untestable without DNA. The CDR3 protein: CASRHTGTGGFGNTIYF.